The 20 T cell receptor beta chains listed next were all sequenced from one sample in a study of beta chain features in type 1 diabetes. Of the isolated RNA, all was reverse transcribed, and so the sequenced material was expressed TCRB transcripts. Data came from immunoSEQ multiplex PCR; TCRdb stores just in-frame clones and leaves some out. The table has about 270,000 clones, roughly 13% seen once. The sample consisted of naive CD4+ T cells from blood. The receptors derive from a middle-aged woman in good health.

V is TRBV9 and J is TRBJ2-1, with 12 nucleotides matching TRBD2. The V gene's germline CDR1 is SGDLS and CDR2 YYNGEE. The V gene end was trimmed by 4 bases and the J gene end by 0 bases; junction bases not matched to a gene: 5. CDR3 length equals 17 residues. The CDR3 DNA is TGTGCCAGCAGCAAAACTAGCGGGGGGACCTCCTACAATGAGCAGTTCTTC. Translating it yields CASSKTSGGTSYNEQFF.

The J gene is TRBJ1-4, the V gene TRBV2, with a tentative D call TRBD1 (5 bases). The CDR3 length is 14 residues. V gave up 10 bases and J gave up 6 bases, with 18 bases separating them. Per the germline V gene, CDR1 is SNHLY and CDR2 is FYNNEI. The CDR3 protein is CATRSVSGDEKLFF. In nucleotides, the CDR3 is TGTGCCACCCGTTCGGTTTCGGGGGATGAAAAACTGTTTTTT.

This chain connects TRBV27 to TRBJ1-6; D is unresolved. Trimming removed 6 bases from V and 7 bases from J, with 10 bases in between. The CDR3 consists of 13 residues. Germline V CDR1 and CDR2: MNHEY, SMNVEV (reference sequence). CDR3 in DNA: TGTGCCAGCAGGTCCCGGAGCAATTCACCCCTCCACTTT. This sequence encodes CASRSRSNSPLHF.

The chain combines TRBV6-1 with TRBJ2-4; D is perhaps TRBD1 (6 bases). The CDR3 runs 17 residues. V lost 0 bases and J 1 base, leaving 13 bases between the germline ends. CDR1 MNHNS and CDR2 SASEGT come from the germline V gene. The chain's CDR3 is CASSEAPQGAAKNIQYF. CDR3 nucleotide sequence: TGTGCCAGCAGTGAAGCCCCACAGGGAGCGGCCAAAAACATTCAGTACTTC.

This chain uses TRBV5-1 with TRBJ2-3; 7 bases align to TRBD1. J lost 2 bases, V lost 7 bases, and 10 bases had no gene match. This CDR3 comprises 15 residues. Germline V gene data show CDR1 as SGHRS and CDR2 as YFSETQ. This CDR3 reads CASGPRDSYTDTQYF. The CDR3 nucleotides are TGCGCCAGCGGACCCCGGGACAGCTACACAGATACGCAGTATTTT.

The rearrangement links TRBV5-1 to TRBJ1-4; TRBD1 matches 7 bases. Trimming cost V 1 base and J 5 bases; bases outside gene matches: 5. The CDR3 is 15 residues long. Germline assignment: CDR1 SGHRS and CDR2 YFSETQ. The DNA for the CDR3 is TGCGCCAGCAGCTTGAGGGGACAGCAGAATGAAAAACTGTTTTTT. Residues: CASSLRGQQNEKLFF.

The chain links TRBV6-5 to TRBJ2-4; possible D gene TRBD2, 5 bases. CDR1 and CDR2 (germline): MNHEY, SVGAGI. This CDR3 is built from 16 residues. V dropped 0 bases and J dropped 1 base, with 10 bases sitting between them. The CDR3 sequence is CASSYSTGGAKNIQYF. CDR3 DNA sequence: TGTGCCAGCAGTTACTCGACGGGCGGGGCCAAAAACATTCAGTACTTC.

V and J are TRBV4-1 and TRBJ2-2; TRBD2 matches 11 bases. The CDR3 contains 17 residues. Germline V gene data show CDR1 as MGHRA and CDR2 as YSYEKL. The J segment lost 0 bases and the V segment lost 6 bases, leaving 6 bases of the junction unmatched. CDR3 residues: CASSTSGGDANTGELFF. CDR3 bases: TGCGCCAGCAGTACTAGCGGGGGCGACGCGAACACCGGGGAGCTGTTTTTT.

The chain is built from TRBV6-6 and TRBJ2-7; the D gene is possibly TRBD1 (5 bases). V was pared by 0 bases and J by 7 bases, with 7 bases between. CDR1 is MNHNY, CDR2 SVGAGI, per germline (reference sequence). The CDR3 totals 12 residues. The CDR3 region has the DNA TGTGCCAGCAGTTACTCAGGGGTGGAGCAGTACTTC. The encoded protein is CASSYSGVEQYF.

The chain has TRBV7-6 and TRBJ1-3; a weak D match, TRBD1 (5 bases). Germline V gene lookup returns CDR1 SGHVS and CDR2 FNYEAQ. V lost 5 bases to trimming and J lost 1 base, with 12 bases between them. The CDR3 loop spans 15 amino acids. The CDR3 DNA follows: TGTGCCAGCAGCCCAAGTCAGGGTTCTGGAAACACCATATATTTT. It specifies CASSPSQGSGNTIYF.

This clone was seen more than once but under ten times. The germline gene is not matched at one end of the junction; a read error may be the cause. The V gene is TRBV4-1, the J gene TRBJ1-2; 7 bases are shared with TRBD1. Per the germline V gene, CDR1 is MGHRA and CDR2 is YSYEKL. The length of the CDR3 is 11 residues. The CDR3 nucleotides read TGCGCCAGCAGCCAGGGGGGACAGCTAAATTTC. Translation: CASSQGGQLNF.

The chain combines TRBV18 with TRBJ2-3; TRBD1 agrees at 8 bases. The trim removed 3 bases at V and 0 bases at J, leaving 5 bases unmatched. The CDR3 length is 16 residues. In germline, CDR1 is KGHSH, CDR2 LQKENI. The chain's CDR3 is CASSPDRATSTDTQYF. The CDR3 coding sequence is TGTGCCAGCTCACCGGACAGGGCGACTAGCACAGATACGCAGTATTTT.

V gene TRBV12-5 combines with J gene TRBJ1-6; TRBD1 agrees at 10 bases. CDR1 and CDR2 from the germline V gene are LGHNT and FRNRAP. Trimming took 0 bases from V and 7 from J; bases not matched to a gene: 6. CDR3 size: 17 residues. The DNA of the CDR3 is TGTGCTAGTGGTTTGGTAATTGGGGGACAGGGGAATTCACCCCTCCACTTT. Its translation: CASGLVIGGQGNSPLHF.

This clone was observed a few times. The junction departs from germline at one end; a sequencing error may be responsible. CDR3 region: CSVEVVSGNPEAFF. In DNA form, the CDR3 reads TGCAGCGTTGAAGTAGTGTCGGGGAACCCTGAAGCTTTCTTT. The V call is TRBV29-1, the J call TRBJ1-1; D call uncertain. Germline values: CDR1 SQVTM, CDR2 ANQGSEA. The CDR3 is 14 residues long.

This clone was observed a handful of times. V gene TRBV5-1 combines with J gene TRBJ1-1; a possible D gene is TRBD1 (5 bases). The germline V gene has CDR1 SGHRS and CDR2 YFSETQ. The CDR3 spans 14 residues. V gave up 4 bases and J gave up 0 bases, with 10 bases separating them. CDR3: CASSTGLMNTEAFF. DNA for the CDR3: TGCGCCAGCAGCACGGGACTTATGAACACTGAAGCTTTCTTT.

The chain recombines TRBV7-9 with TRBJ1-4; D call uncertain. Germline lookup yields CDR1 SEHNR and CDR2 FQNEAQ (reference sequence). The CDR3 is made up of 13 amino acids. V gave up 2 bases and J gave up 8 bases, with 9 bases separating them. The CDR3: CASSLSDLEKLFF. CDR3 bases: TGTGCCAGCAGCTTATCGGACTTAGAAAAACTGTTTTTT.

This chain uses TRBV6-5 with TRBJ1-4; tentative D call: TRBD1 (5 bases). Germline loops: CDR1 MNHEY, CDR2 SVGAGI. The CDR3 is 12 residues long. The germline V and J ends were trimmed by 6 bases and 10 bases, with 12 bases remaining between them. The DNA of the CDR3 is TGTGCCAGCAGCCTGGCCGGGGGAAAACTGTTTTTT. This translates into CASSLAGGKLFF.

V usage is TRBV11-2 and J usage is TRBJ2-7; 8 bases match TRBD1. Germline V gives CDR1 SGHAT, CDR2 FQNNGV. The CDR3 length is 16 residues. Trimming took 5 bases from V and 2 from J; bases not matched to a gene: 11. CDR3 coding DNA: TGTGCCAGCAGCCCCGTTTCTGGACAGGGTCCCTACGAGCAGTACTTC. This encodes CASSPVSGQGPYEQYF.

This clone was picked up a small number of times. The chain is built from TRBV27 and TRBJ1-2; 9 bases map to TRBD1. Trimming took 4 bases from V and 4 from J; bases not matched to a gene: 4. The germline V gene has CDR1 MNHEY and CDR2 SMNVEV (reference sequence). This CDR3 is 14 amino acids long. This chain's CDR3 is CASSSGTGSYGYTF. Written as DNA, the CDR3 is TGTGCCAGCAGTTCCGGGACAGGGAGCTATGGCTACACCTTC.

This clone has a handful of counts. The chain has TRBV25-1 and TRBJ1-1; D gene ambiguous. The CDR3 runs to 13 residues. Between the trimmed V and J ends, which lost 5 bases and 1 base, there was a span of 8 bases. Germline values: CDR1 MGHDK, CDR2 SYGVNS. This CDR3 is CASSLGENTEAFF. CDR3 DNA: TGTGCCAGCAGTTTAGGAGAGAACACTGAAGCTTTCTTT. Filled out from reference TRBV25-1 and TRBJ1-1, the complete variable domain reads EADIYQTPRYLVIGTGKKITLECSQTMGHDKMYWYQQDPGMELHLIHYSYGVNSTEKGDLSSESTVSRIRTEHFPLTLESARPSHTSQYLCASSLGENTEAFFGQGTRLTVV.